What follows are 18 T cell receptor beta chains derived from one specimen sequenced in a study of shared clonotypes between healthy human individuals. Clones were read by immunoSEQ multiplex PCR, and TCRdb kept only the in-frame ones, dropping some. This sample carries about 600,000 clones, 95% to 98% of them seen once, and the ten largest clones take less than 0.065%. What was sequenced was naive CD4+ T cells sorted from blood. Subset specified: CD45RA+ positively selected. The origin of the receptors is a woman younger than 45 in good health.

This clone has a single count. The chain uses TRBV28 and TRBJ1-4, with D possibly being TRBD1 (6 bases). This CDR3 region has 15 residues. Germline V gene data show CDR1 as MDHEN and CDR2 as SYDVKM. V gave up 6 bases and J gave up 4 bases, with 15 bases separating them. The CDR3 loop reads CASSPGATGNEKLFF. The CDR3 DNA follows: TGTGCCAGCAGCCCAGGGGCCACGGGTAATGAAAAACTGTTTTTT.

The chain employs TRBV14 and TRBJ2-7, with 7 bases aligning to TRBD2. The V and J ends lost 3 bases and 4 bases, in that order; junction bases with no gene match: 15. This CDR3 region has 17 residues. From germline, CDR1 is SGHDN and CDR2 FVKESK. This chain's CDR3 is CASSHLAGAGDAYEQYF. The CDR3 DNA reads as TGTGCCAGCAGCCATCTGGCTGGGGCGGGAGATGCGTACGAGCAGTACTTC.

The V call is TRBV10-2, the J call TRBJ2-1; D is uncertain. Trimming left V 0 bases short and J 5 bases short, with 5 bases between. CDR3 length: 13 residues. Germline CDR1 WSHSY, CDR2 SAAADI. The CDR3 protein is CASSESPHNEQFF. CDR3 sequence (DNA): TGCGCCAGCAGTGAGTCCCCCCACAATGAGCAGTTCTTC.

The DNA for the CDR3 is TGTGCCAGCCGCGAGGGGACACTGAACACTGAAGCTTTCTTT. Translating gives CASREGTLNTEAFF. The chain joins TRBV28 to TRBJ1-1; a weak D match, TRBD1 (6 bases). This CDR3 is built from 14 residues. V shed 8 bases and J shed 0 bases, with 13 bases lying between them. The germline gives CDR1 MDHEN, CDR2 SYDVKM.

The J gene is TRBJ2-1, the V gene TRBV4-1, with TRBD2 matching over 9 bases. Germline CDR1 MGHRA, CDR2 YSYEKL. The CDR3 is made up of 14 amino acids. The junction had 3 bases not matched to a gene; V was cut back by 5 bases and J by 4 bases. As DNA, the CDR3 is TGCGCCAGCAGCGGTAGCGGGAGTTACAATGAGCAGTTCTTC. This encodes CASSGSGSYNEQFF.

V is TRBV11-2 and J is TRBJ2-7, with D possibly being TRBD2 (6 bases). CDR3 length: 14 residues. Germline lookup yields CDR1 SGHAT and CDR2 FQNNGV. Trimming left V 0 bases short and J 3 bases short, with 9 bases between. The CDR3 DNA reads TGTGCCAGCAGCTTAGATGTGGGAGGCTACGAGCAGTACTTC. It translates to CASSLDVGGYEQYF.

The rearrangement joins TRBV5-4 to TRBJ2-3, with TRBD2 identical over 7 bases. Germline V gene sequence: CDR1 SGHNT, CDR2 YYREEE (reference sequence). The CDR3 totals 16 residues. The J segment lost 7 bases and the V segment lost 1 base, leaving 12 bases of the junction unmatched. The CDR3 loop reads CASSLMGGGGRNTQYF. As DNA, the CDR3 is TGTGCCAGCAGCTTGATGGGGGGAGGCGGGAGAAATACGCAGTATTTT.

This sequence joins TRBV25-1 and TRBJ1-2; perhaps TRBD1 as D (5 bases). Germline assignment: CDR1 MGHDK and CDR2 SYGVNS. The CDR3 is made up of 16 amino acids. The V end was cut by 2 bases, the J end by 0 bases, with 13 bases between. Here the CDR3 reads CASSEGGGIANYGYTF. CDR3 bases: TGTGCCAGCAGTGAAGGGGGAGGGATCGCTAACTATGGCTACACCTTC.

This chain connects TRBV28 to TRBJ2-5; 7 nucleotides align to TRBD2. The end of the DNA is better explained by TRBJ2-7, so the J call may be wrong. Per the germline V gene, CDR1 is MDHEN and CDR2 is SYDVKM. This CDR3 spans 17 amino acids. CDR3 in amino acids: CASSPPASGVSSYEQYF. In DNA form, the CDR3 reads TGTGCCAGCAGTCCCCCCGCTAGCGGTGTGAGCTCCTACGAGCAGTACTTC.

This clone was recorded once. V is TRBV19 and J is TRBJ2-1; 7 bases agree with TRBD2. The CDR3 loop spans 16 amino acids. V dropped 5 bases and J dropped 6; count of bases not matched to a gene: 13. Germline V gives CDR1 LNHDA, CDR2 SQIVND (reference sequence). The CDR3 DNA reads TGTGCCAGTAGTCCCCCGGGTTGGCGGGAGTTCAATGAGCAGTTCTTC. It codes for CASSPPGWREFNEQFF.

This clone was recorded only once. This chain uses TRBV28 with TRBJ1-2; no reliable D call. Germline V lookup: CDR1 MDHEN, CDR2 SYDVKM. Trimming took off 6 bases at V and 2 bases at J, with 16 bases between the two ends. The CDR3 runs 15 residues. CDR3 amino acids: CASSPAQAANYGYTF. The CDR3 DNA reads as TGTGCCAGCAGCCCTGCTCAGGCCGCCAACTATGGCTACACCTTC.

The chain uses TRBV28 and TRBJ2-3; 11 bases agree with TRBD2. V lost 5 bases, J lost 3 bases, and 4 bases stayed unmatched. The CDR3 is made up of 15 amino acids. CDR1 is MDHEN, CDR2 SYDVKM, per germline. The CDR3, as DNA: TGTGCCAGCAGTCTTAGCGGGAGGGGGACAGATACGCAGTATTTT. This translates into CASSLSGRGTDTQYF.

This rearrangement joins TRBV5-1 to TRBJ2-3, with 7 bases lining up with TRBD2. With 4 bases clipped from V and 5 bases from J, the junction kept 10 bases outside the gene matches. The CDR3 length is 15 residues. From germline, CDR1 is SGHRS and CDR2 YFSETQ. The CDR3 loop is CASSLLAALGDTQYF. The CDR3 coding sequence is TGCGCCAGCAGCCTCCTAGCGGCCCTCGGAGATACGCAGTATTTT.

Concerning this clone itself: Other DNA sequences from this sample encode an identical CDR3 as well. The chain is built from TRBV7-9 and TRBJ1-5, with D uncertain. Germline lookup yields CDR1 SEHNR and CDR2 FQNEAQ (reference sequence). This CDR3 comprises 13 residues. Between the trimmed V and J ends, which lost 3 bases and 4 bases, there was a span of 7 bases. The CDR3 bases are TGTGCCAGCAGCTTCTCGGGAAATCAGCCCCAGCATTTT. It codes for CASSFSGNQPQHF.

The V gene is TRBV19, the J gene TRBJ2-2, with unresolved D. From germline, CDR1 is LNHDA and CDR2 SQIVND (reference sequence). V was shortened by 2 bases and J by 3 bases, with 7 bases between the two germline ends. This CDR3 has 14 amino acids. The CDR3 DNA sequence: TGTGCCAGTAGTATAACGGACCACACCGGGGAGCTGTTTTTT. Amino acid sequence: CASSITDHTGELFF.

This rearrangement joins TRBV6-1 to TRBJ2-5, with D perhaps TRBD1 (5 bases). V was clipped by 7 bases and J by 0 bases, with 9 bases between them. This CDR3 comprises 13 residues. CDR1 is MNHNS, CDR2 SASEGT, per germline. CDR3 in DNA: TGTGCCAGCAACCAGGACAACCAAGAGACCCAGTACTTC. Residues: CASNQDNQETQYF.

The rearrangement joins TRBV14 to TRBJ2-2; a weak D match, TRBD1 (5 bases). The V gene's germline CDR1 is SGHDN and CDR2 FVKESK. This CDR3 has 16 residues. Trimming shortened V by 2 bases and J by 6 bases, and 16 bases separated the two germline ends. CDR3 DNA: TGTGCCAGCAGCCAATCGAAGACAGAGCACTCCGGGGAGCTGTTTTTT. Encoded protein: CASSQSKTEHSGELFF. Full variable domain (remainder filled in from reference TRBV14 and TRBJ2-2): EAGVTQFPSHSVIEKGQTVTLRCDPISGHDNLYWYRRVMGKEIKFLLHFVKESKQDESGMPNNRFLAERTGGTYSTLKVQPAELEDSGVYFCASSQSKTEHSGELFFGEGSRLTVL.

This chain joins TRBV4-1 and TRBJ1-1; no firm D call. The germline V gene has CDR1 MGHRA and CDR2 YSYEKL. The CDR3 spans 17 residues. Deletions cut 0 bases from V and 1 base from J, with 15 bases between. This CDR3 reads CASSQEGRRVGNTEAFF. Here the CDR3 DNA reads TGCGCCAGCAGCCAAGAAGGTCGGAGGGTGGGGAACACTGAAGCTTTCTTT.